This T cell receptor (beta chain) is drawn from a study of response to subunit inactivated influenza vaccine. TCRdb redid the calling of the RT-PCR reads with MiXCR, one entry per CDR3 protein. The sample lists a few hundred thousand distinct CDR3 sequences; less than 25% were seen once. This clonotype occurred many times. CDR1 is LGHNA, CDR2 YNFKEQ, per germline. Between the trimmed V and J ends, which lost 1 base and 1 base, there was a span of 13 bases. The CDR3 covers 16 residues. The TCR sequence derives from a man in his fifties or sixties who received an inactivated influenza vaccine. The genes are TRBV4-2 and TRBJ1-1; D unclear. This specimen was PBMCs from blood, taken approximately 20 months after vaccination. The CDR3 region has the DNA TGTGCCAGCAGCCAAGGTCCGTTGGGTAGGAACACTGAAGCTTTCTTT. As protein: CASSQGPLGRNTEAFF.